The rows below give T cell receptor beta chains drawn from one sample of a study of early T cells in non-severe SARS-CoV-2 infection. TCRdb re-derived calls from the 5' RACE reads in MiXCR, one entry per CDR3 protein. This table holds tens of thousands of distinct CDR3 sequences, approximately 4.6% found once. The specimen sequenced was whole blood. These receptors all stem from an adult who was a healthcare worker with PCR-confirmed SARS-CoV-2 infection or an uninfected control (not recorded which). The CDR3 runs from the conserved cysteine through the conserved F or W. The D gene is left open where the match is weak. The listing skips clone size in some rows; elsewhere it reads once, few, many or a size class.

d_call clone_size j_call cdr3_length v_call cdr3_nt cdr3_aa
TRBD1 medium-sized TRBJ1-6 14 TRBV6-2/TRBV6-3 TGTGCCAGCAAGAATACAGGGGATTATTCACCCCTCCACTTT CASKNTGDYSPLHF
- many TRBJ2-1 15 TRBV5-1 TGCGCCAGCAGCTCCCAGGGGAGTGGCTACAATGAGCAGTTCTTC CASSSQGSGYNEQFF
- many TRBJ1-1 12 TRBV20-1 TGCAGTGCTAGTAAAGGGAACACTGAAGCTTTCTTT CSASKGNTEAFF
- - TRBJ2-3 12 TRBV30 TGTGCCTGGAGTGTACTTCAAGATACGCAGTATTTT CAWSVLQDTQYF
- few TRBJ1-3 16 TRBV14 TGTGCCAGCAGCGGAGGGACGGTGGGCTCTGGAAACACCATATATTTT CASSGGTVGSGNTIYF
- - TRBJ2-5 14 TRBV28 TGTGCCAGCAGTTTCCCGGGACGCCAAGAGACCCAGTACTTC CASSFPGRQETQYF
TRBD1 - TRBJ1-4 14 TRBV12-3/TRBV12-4 TGTGCCAGCAGGATGACAGGGCAGGATGAAAAACTGTTTTTT CASRMTGQDEKLFF
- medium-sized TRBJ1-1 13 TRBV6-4 TGTGCCAGCAGTAGGACAGTGAACACTGAAGCTTTCTTT CASSRTVNTEAFF
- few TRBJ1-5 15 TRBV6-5 TGTGCCAGCAGTGATTCCGTTGGGTCGCGTCAGCCCCAGCATTTT CASSDSVGSRQPQHF
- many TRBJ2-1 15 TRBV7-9 TGTGCCAGCACCCGGGGCTGGGATTCCTACAATGAGCAGTTCTTC CASTRGWDSYNEQFF
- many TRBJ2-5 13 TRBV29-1 TGCAGCGTTGTCATGGACACACAAGAGACCCAGTACTTC CSVVMDTQETQYF
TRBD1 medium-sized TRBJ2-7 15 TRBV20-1 TGCAGTGCTAGAGATTGGGACAGACTCTCCTACGAGCAGTACTTC CSARDWDRLSYEQYF
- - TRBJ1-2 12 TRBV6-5 TGTGCCAGCAGTTACAATGCGGTCGGCTACACCTTC CASSYNAVGYTF
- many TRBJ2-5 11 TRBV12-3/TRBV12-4 TGTGCCAGCAGCCCGGGGCAGACCCAGTACTTC CASSPGQTQYF
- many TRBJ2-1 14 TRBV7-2 TGTGCCAGCAGCTTAGTTGTGGCTGTCAATGAGCAGTTCTTC CASSLVVAVNEQFF
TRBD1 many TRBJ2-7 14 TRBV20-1 TGCAGTGCTAGACCGGGACAGGGAGGATACGAGCAGTACTTC CSARPGQGGYEQYF
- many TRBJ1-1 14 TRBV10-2 TGCGCCAGCAGAGGCCAGGGAATGAACACTGAAGCTTTCTTT CASRGQGMNTEAFF
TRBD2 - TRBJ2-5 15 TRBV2 TGTGCCAGCAGGGAGACCGGGAGGCCCCCTGAGACCCAGTACTTC CASRETGRPPETQYF
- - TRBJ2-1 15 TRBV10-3 TGTGCCATCAGGAACGGGACGCCCGGATACAATGAGCAGTTCTTC CAIRNGTPGYNEQFF
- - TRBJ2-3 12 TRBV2 TGTGCCAGCAGTGAATCAACAGATACGCAGTATTTT CASSESTDTQYF
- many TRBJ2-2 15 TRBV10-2 TGCGCCAGCGGGGCCCTAGCTCCGGGGACCGGGGAGCTGTTTTTT CASGALAPGTGELFF
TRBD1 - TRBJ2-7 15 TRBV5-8 TGTGCCAGCAGCTCGATCTGGACAGGCCTCTACGAGCAGTACTTC CASSSIWTGLYEQYF
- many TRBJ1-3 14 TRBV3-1 TGTGCCAGCAGCCCCACAGGAGCTGGAAACACCATATATTTT CASSPTGAGNTIYF
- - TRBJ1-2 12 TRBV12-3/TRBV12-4 TGTGCCAGCAGTACAGATAACTATGGCTACACCTTC CASSTDNYGYTF
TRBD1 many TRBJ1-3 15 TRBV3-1 TGTGCCAGCAGCCAAGGTACAGGGGCTGGAAACACCATATATTTT CASSQGTGAGNTIYF
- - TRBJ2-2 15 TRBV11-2 TGTGCCAGCAGCTCCACTCTCTCTAGCGCCGGGGAGCTGTTTTTT CASSSTLSSAGELFF
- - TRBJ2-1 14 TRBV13 TGTGCCAGCAGCCCCCGAAGAAGTAACAATGAGCAGTTCTTC CASSPRRSNNEQFF
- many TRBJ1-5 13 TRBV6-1 TGTGCCAGCCGGCAACAGGTCAATCAGCCCCAGCATTTT CASRQQVNQPQHF
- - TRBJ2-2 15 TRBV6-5 TGTGCCAGCAGTTATTCCGGGACGAACACCGGGGAGCTGTTTTTT CASSYSGTNTGELFF
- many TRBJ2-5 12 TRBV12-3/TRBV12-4 TGTGCCAGCAGTTCCTCGCTCGGGGCCCAGTACTTC CASSSSLGAQYF
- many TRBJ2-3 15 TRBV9 TGTGCCAGCACCCCAACGGAGGGATTGTCCTCTACGCAGTATTTT CASTPTEGLSSTQYF
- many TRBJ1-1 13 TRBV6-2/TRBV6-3 TGTGCCAGCAGTTACAGAGATGCCCTAGAAGCTTTCTTT CASSYRDALEAFF
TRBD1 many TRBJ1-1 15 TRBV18 TGTGCCAGCTCCCCCCCGACAGGGAGGAACACTGAAGCTTTCTTT CASSPPTGRNTEAFF
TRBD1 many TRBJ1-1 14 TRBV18 TGTGCCAGCTCACGACAGGGGTCGGGGACTGAAGCTTTCTTT CASSRQGSGTEAFF
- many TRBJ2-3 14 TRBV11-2 TGTGCCAGCAGCCCCGACAGGTTCACAGATACGCAGTATTTT CASSPDRFTDTQYF
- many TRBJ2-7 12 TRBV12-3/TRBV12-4 TGTGCCAGCAGTTTAAAGGGGACCGAGCAGTACTTC CASSLKGTEQYF
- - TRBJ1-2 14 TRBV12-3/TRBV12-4 TGTGCCTCCGTGCCAGGAGGGACTAACTATGGCTACACCTTC CASVPGGTNYGYTF
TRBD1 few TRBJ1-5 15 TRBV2 TGTGCCAGCAAAGGACAGGGGTTCGGCAATCAGCCCCAGCATTTT CASKGQGFGNQPQHF
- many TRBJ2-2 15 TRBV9 TGTGCCAGCAGCGTTCTAGCGACGAACACCGGGGAGCTGTTTTTT CASSVLATNTGELFF
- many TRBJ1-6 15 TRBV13 TGTGCCAGCAGCCGCGGGGGTTCGGGTAGGTCACCCCTCCACTTT CASSRGGSGRSPLHF
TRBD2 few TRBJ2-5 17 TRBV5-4 TGTGCCAGCAGCTTGGGAGCGGGGGGGACGCTCCAAGAGACCCAGTACTTC CASSLGAGGTLQETQYF
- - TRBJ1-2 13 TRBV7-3 TGTGCCAGCAGCTTAGGGGAGGGATCTGGCTACACCTTC CASSLGEGSGYTF
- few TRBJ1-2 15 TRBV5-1 TGCGCCAGCAGCCTCTGGGGGGTCGTTACTGATGGCTACACCTTC CASSLWGVVTDGYTF
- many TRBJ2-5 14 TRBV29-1 TGCAGCGTCGGAGCTTGGGGGGACCCCGAGACCCAGTACTTC CSVGAWGDPETQYF
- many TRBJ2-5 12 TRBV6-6 TGTGCCAGCACCACGTCGGGCGAGACCCAGTACTTC CASTTSGETQYF
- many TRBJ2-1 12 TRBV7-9 TGTGCCAGCAGCTCCCGGGTTTATGAGCAGTTCTTC CASSSRVYEQFF
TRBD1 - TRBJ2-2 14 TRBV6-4 TGTGCCAGCAGCAGGGGTACAGGGGCGGAGGAGCTGTTTTTT CASSRGTGAEELFF
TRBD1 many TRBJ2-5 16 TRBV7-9 TGTGCCAGCAGCCAATCACCGGGACAGGGGTTCGAGACCCAGTACTTC CASSQSPGQGFETQYF
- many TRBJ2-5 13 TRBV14 TGTGCCAGCAGCCAAGGAGGAGAAGAGACCCAGTACTTC CASSQGGEETQYF
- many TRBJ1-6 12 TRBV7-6 TGTGCCAGCAGCTTAAGTAATTCACCCCTCCACTTT CASSLSNSPLHF
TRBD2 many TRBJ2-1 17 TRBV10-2 TGCGCCAGCAGTGACTTGAGGACTAGCGGCACCTACAATGAGCAGTTCTTC CASSDLRTSGTYNEQFF